This entry lists 9 T cell receptor beta chains sequenced from one sample in a study of graft-versus-host responses after intestinal transplantation (dated by TCRdb to the early 2020s). Preparation of the library involved the immunoSEQ multiplex PCR assay. This is the immuneACCESS table as TCRdb keeps it, with only in-frame sequences that have V and J called. A part of the clones is gone; compared with another copy, unresolved V genes explain less than half, and the rest is unexplained. This sample has under 15,000 clones in its table, and around three quarters of those were observed once. Roughly 4.3% of the sample belongs to the ten largest clones. Intraepithelial and lamina propria lymphocytes were isolated from graft specimens using dithiothreitol, EDTA incubations and collagenase D digestion. Sequencing was performed on ileum tissue, taken about 150 days after intestinal transplantation. Receptors originate from a human patient who received an intestinal transplant, so some T cells may come from the graft donor.

The CDR3 nucleotides read TGTGCCAGCATTTACGACGGGTACTCCTACGAGCAGTACTTC. This sequence encodes CASIYDGYSYEQYF. V usage is TRBV2 and J usage is TRBJ2-7; D is uncertain. Germline V CDR1 and CDR2: SNHLY, FYNNEI. The V end lost 7 bases, the J end lost 0 bases, and 13 bases lay between the germline ends. The CDR3 sequence is 14 residues long. Combining the CDR3 with reference TRBV2 and TRBJ2-7 gives the whole variable domain EPEVTQTPSHQVTQMGQEVILRCVPISNHLYFYWYRQILGQKVEFLVSFYNNEISEKSEIFDDQFSVERPDGSNFTLKIRSTKLEDSAMYFCASIYDGYSYEQYFGPGTRLTVT.

This clone was seen once. J is TRBJ2-2 and V is TRBV7-2; 12 bases agree with TRBD2. Trimming removed 5 bases from V and 4 bases from J; junction bases left unmatched: 5. This CDR3 is 16 amino acids long. Germline CDR1 is SGHTA and CDR2 is FQGNSA. CDR3 protein: CASSPPSGGVTGELFF. In DNA form, the CDR3 reads TGTGCCAGCAGCCCTCCTAGCGGGGGGGTCACCGGGGAGCTGTTTTTT.

This clone was seen a handful of times. J is TRBJ2-5 and V is TRBV2; 10 bases map to TRBD2. Trimming took 1 base from V and 1 from J; bases not matched to a gene: 18. Germline lookup yields CDR1 SNHLY and CDR2 FYNNEI. The CDR3 covers 21 residues. CDR3 sequence (DNA): TGTGCCAGCAGTGAAGTAGGGGGCGGGGTAGCGGGAGGATGGCCCCAAGAGACCCAGTACTTC. Its protein product is CASSEVGGGVAGGWPQETQYF. Based on the CDR3 plus reference TRBV2 and TRBJ2-5, the full variable domain is EPEVTQTPSHQVTQMGQEVILRCVPISNHLYFYWYRQILGQKVEFLVSFYNNEISEKSEIFDDQFSVERPDGSNFTLKIRSTKLEDSAMYFCASSEVGGGVAGGWPQETQYFGPGTRLLVL.

For this clone: The sample holds other DNA sequences that translate to the same CDR3. The chain recombines TRBV6-4 with TRBJ2-1, with TRBD2 matching over 9 bases. The CDR3 is 15 residues long. Germline V CDR1 and CDR2: MRHNA, SNTAGT. With 4 bases clipped from V and 8 bases from J, the junction kept 9 bases outside the gene matches. This CDR3 is CASSAGSGGGHEQFF. Written as DNA, the CDR3 is TGTGCCAGCAGTGCAGGTAGCGGGGGAGGCCATGAGCAGTTCTTC.

This clone was detected only a few times. The chain's CDR3 is CASSAQGETGYTF. Written as DNA, the CDR3 is TGCGCCAGCAGCGCCCAGGGGGAGACTGGCTACACCTTC. This chain uses TRBV5-1 with TRBJ1-2; 7 bases are shared with TRBD1. Germline V gives CDR1 SGHRS, CDR2 YFSETQ. The V segment lost 4 bases and the J segment 7 bases; nucleotides outside the gene matches: 7. The CDR3 is 13 residues long.

This clone turned up a few times. The chain couples TRBV13 to TRBJ2-5, with TRBD1 matching 7 bases. This CDR3 region has 16 residues. Germline assignment: CDR1 PRHDT and CDR2 FYEKMQ (reference sequence). V dropped 0 bases and J dropped 2; count of bases not matched to a gene: 6. CDR3 nucleotide sequence: TGTGCCAGCAGCTTAGGGGACAGGAGTTTACAAGAGACCCAGTACTTC. As protein: CASSLGDRSLQETQYF.

This chain connects TRBV6-1 to TRBJ1-2; 9 bases agree with TRBD1. Trimming removed 5 bases from V and 8 bases from J; junction bases left unmatched: 3. CDR3 length equals 12 residues. Germline lookup yields CDR1 MNHNS and CDR2 SASEGT. DNA for the CDR3: TGTGCCAGCAGTTCGGACAGGGGCGGCTACACCTTC. It codes for CASSSDRGGYTF.

This chain uses TRBV5-4 with TRBJ1-2; tentative D call: TRBD1 (6 bases). Trimming cost V 0 bases and J 7 bases, with 7 bases left between them. Germline CDR1 SGHNT, CDR2 YYREEE (reference sequence). The CDR3 spans 12 residues. CDR3 residues: CASSLARGGYTF. CDR3 DNA: TGTGCCAGCAGCTTGGCCAGGGGTGGCTACACCTTC.

The chain has TRBV5-5 and TRBJ1-2; possible D gene TRBD1, 5 bases. Between the trimmed V and J ends, which lost 4 bases and 4 bases, there was a span of 17 bases. Germline CDR1 reads SGHKS; CDR2 reads YYEKEE (reference sequence). The CDR3 is 15 residues long. DNA for the CDR3: TGTGCCAGCAGCCTGGGGCTTGGGGAGGGCTATGGCTACACCTTC. It is translated as CASSLGLGEGYGYTF. The variable domain in full, with the rest retrieved from reference TRBV5-5 and TRBJ1-2, is DAGVTQSPTHLIKTRGQQVTLRCSPISGHKSVSWYQQVLGQGPQFIFQYYEKEERGRGNFPDRFSARQFPNYSSELNVNALLLGDSALYLCASSLGLGEGYGYTFGSGTRLTVV.